This entry describes one T cell receptor (beta chain). Method: immunoSEQ multiplex PCR; TCRdb's copy keeps in-frame clones and lacks some. Of approximately 160,000 clones listed, around 94% are singletons. The data were obtained in a study of OX40 agonist ivuxolimab in advanced cancers. Trimming took 4 bases from V and 7 from J; bases not matched to a gene: 12. Germline-derived CDR1 and CDR2 are KGHSH and LQKENI. The CDR3 covers 17 residues. This receptor was obtained from an adult with an advanced solid tumor such as melanoma, head and neck, liver or kidney cancer. The source material was CD4+ or CD8+ T cells sorted from blood, sampled in a trial of the OX40 agonist ivuxolimab. The V call is TRBV18, the J call TRBJ1-6; the match to TRBD1 covers 8 bases. This CDR3 is CASSLLDLTGVNSPLHF. CDR3 nucleotide sequence: TGTGCCAGCTCACTACTAGACTTGACAGGGGTGAATTCACCCCTCCACTTT.